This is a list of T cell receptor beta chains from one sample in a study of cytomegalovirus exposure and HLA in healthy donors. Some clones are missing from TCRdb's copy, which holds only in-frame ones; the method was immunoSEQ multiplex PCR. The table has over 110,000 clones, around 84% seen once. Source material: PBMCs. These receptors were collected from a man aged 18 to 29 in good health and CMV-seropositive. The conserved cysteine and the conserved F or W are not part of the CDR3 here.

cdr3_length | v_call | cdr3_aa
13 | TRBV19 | ASSIGGITKNGYT
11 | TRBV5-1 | ASRAGPGQPQH
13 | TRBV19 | ASSLDGGVSYEQY
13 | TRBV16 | ASSLETGGSYEQY
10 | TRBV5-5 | ASSLQSYEQY
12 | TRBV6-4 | ASSEVAGSYEQY
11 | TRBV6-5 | ASHQPNYNEQF
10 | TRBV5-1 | ASSADNSPLH
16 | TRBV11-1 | ASSPGTGTRSSHNEQF
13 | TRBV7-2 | ASSSSSGGTDTQY
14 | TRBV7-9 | ASSLGHQGSREKLF
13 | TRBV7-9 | ASSVQGTGTDTQY
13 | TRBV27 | ATSSGGATSGKLF
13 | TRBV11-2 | ASRRPGLAGGEQF
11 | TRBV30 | AWSVGGNQPQH
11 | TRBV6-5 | ASKEQGWNGYT
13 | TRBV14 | ASSLRGSNTGELF
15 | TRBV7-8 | ASFRGFQAHDTDTQY
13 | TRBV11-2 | ASSSIGGGSVQQF
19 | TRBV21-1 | ASSKECGLPGVSPDTGELF
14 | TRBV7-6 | ASEKVAGGLGETQY
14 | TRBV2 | ASRGPKGQGGYGYT
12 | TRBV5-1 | ASSRDSLNQPQH
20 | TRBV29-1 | SVEHRDRFSTLRSSYNSPLH
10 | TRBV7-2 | ASSFVGDSTF
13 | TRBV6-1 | ASREQGARFYEQY
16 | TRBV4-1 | ASSAGSGGPRSNYGYT
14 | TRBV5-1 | ASSLIPGQEATEAF
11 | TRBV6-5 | ASSWSPGEKLF
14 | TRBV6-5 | ASSYSQGIGYNEQF
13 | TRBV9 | ASSVVSGPPSEQF
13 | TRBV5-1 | ASSLTSGGTYEQY
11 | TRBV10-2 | ASSETGQGGYT
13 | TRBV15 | ATSRGEQVRGTIY
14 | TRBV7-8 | ASSPRPSGRGNEQF
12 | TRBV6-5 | ASSAGTGNQPQH
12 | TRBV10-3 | AIRGHQQPYEQY
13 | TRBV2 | ASTYRGFDTGELF
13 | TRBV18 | ASQGQGALGGTQY
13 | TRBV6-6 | ASSYSAGGSETQY
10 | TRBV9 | ASSVTGGIAF
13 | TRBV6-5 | ASSQTGVVLYEQY
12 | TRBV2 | ASSELGRYEKLF
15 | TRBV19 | ATSDSGSALYQETQY
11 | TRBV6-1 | ASRGQGTEGYT